The rows below give T cell receptor beta chains drawn from one sample of a study of cytomegalovirus exposure and HLA in healthy donors. The data were produced by immunoSEQ multiplex PCR, yet TCRdb's version contains in-frame clones alone and is incomplete. This sample carries 100,000 to 140,000 clones, over 80% of them seen once, and the ten largest clones take roughly 2.6%. Material: PBMCs. These receptors all stem from a man aged 25 to 40 in good health and CMV-seropositive. Both conserved end residues are part of each CDR3. Each record gives: D gene, V gene, clone size, J gene, CDR3 protein, CDR3 DNA. A D gene is named only where the DNA matches it firmly. Expanded clones are given a class, and other clones once, few, many or no size at all.

d_gene: TRBD1; v_gene: TRBV5-5; abundance: NA; j_gene: TRBJ2-3; CDR3aa: CASSSRGQRQADTQYF; CDR3nt: TGTGCCAGCAGCTCTAGGGGACAGAGGCAAGCAGATACGCAGTATTTT
d_gene: TRBD1; v_gene: TRBV9; abundance: NA; j_gene: TRBJ2-7; CDR3aa: CASSDPLSGQGIHEQYF; CDR3nt: TGTGCCAGCAGCGACCCCTTGAGCGGACAGGGTATCCACGAGCAGTACTTC
d_gene: NA; v_gene: TRBV4-1; abundance: NA; j_gene: TRBJ1-5; CDR3aa: CASSRGNSNQPQHF; CDR3nt: TGCGCCAGCAGCAGGGGGAATAGCAATCAGCCCCAGCATTTT
d_gene: TRBD1; v_gene: TRBV7-9; abundance: NA; j_gene: TRBJ1-2; CDR3aa: CSSRLGRIGQGVSGYTF; CDR3nt: TGTTCCAGCCGACTAGGACGAATTGGACAGGGGGTGTCTGGCTACACCTTC
d_gene: TRBD1; v_gene: TRBV5-6; abundance: NA; j_gene: TRBJ2-1; CDR3aa: CASSLPGQGARNEQFF; CDR3nt: TGTGCCAGCAGCTTACCGGGACAGGGGGCAAGGAATGAGCAGTTCTTC
d_gene: TRBD2; v_gene: TRBV6-1; abundance: NA; j_gene: TRBJ2-7; CDR3aa: CASSGIAGESNEQYF; CDR3nt: TGTGCCAGCAGTGGAATTGCGGGGGAGTCTAACGAGCAGTACTTC
d_gene: NA; v_gene: TRBV27; abundance: NA; j_gene: TRBJ1-1; CDR3aa: CASSLAAGGNTEAFF; CDR3nt: TGTGCCAGCAGTTTGGCTGCAGGTGGGAACACTGAAGCTTTCTTT
d_gene: TRBD1; v_gene: TRBV5-1; abundance: NA; j_gene: TRBJ2-7; CDR3aa: CASSLEGQGTHEQYF; CDR3nt: TGCGCCAGCAGCTTGGAAGGACAGGGCACCCACGAGCAGTACTTC
d_gene: NA; v_gene: TRBV7-9; abundance: NA; j_gene: TRBJ2-2; CDR3aa: CSSSLSTGTRNTGELFF; CDR3nt: TGTTCCAGCAGCTTAAGCACAGGGACGAGGAACACCGGGGAGCTGTTTTTT
d_gene: TRBD2; v_gene: TRBV6-5; abundance: NA; j_gene: TRBJ2-5; CDR3aa: CASSSGGETQYF; CDR3nt: TGTGCCAGCAGCTCGGGGGGGGAGACCCAGTACTTC
d_gene: NA; v_gene: TRBV11-2; abundance: NA; j_gene: TRBJ1-1; CDR3aa: CASSLNQGGNTEAFF; CDR3nt: TGTGCCAGCAGCTTAAACCAGGGAGGAAACACTGAAGCTTTCTTT
d_gene: NA; v_gene: TRBV19; abundance: NA; j_gene: TRBJ2-4; CDR3aa: CASSISGELAKNIQYF; CDR3nt: TGTGCCAGTAGTATATCTGGGGAGCTAGCCAAAAACATTCAGTACTTC
d_gene: NA; v_gene: TRBV19; abundance: NA; j_gene: TRBJ1-4; CDR3aa: CASSIGGPHEKLFF; CDR3nt: TGTGCCAGTAGTATAGGAGGGCCCCATGAAAAACTGTTTTTT
d_gene: NA; v_gene: TRBV27; abundance: few; j_gene: TRBJ2-7; CDR3aa: CASSLSWGAYEQYF; CDR3nt: TGTGCCAGCAGTTTATCGTGGGGGGCCTACGAGCAGTACTTC
d_gene: NA; v_gene: TRBV27; abundance: NA; j_gene: TRBJ1-5; CDR3aa: CASSLKGRLGQPQHF; CDR3nt: TGTGCCAGCAGTTTAAAGGGGCGATTGGGGCAGCCCCAGCATTTT
d_gene: TRBD1; v_gene: TRBV7-9; abundance: NA; j_gene: TRBJ1-1; CDR3aa: CASSLSDRGDTEAFF; CDR3nt: TGTGCCAGCAGCTTATCTGACAGGGGAGACACTGAAGCTTTCTTT
d_gene: NA; v_gene: TRBV10-3; abundance: NA; j_gene: TRBJ1-2; CDR3aa: CAISVKESYGYTF; CDR3nt: TGTGCCATCAGTGTGAAGGAGTCCTATGGCTACACCTTC
d_gene: TRBD1; v_gene: TRBV6-1; abundance: once; j_gene: TRBJ1-1; CDR3aa: CASRRQGWTEAFF; CDR3nt: TGTGCCAGCAGGAGACAGGGGTGGACTGAAGCTTTCTTT
d_gene: TRBD2; v_gene: TRBV6-6; abundance: NA; j_gene: TRBJ2-7; CDR3aa: CASGAGYEQYF; CDR3nt: TGTGCCAGCGGAGCGGGGTACGAGCAGTACTTC
d_gene: NA; v_gene: TRBV5-1; abundance: NA; j_gene: TRBJ1-6; CDR3aa: CASSSAPQEPYNSPLHF; CDR3nt: TGCGCCAGCAGCTCGGCCCCACAGGAGCCGTATAATTCACCCCTCCACTTT
d_gene: TRBD1; v_gene: TRBV6-6; abundance: few; j_gene: TRBJ2-6; CDR3aa: CASRPGGAGANVLTF; CDR3nt: TGTGCCAGCAGGCCAGGGGGCGCTGGGGCCAACGTCCTGACTTTC
d_gene: TRBD2; v_gene: TRBV2; abundance: NA; j_gene: TRBJ2-5; CDR3aa: CASSGTSKEKETQYF; CDR3nt: TGTGCCAGCTCGGGGACTAGCAAGGAAAAAGAGACCCAGTACTTC
d_gene: TRBD2; v_gene: TRBV7-8; abundance: NA; j_gene: TRBJ2-7; CDR3aa: CASSFPGLAGASSSYEQYF; CDR3nt: TGTGCCAGCAGCTTTCCGGGACTAGCGGGGGCCTCGAGCTCCTACGAGCAGTACTTC
d_gene: NA; v_gene: TRBV27; abundance: NA; j_gene: TRBJ2-7; CDR3aa: CASSLRTGAYEQYF; CDR3nt: TGTGCCAGCAGTTTAAGGACGGGAGCCTACGAGCAGTACTTC
d_gene: NA; v_gene: TRBV7-2; abundance: NA; j_gene: TRBJ2-4; CDR3aa: CASSFNQGGNSQYF; CDR3nt: TGTGCCAGCAGCTTTAACCAGGGAGGTAACAGTCAGTACTTC
d_gene: TRBD1; v_gene: TRBV19; abundance: NA; j_gene: TRBJ1-3; CDR3aa: CASSTGAGTGGNTIYF; CDR3nt: TGTGCCAGTAGTACCGGCGCCGGGACAGGGGGAAACACCATATATTTT
d_gene: NA; v_gene: TRBV5-6; abundance: NA; j_gene: TRBJ2-7; CDR3aa: CASSSTTRTYEQYF; CDR3nt: TGTGCCAGCAGCTCGACGACTAGAACCTACGAGCAGTACTTC
d_gene: NA; v_gene: TRBV7-2; abundance: once; j_gene: TRBJ1-4; CDR3aa: CASSLGGGGNNEKLFF; CDR3nt: TGTGCCAGCAGCTTAGGGGGGGGAGGGAATAATGAAAAACTGTTTTTT
d_gene: NA; v_gene: TRBV4-1; abundance: NA; j_gene: TRBJ2-5; CDR3aa: CASTKTEGSWTTRETQYF; CDR3nt: TGCGCCAGCACCAAAACGGAGGGGTCTTGGACCACGAGGGAGACCCAGTACTTC
d_gene: NA; v_gene: TRBV30; abundance: NA; j_gene: TRBJ2-7; CDR3aa: CAWTQITGFTLF; CDR3nt: TGTGCCTGGACCCAAATCACCGGGTTCACCCTCTTC
d_gene: NA; v_gene: TRBV11-2; abundance: few; j_gene: TRBJ2-3; CDR3aa: CASSLVVSVATDTQYF; CDR3nt: TGTGCCAGCAGCTTAGTGGTCTCGGTAGCCACAGATACGCAGTATTTT
d_gene: TRBD1; v_gene: TRBV2; abundance: NA; j_gene: TRBJ2-5; CDR3aa: CASSRDRGQLGTQYF; CDR3nt: TGTGCCAGCAGCCGGGACAGGGGGCAATTGGGGACCCAGTACTTC
d_gene: NA; v_gene: TRBV7-9; abundance: NA; j_gene: TRBJ1-2; CDR3aa: CSSSLEAGAFSNYGYTF; CDR3nt: TGTTCCAGCAGCTTAGAGGCAGGGGCCTTTTCTAACTATGGCTACACCTTC
d_gene: TRBD1; v_gene: TRBV12-5; abundance: NA; j_gene: TRBJ2-4; CDR3aa: CASGLGTGAKNSQYF; CDR3nt: TGTGCTAGTGGTTTGGGGACAGGGGCCAAAAACAGTCAGTACTTC
d_gene: NA; v_gene: TRBV7-8; abundance: NA; j_gene: TRBJ2-7; CDR3aa: CASSYRDITYEQYF; CDR3nt: TGTGCCAGCAGCTACCGGGACATTACCTACGAGCAGTACTTC
d_gene: NA; v_gene: TRBV30; abundance: few; j_gene: TRBJ1-3; CDR3aa: CAWSVQWGSSGNTIYF; CDR3nt: TGTGCCTGGAGTGTACAATGGGGCAGCTCTGGAAACACCATATATTTT
d_gene: TRBD2; v_gene: TRBV29-1; abundance: NA; j_gene: TRBJ2-7; CDR3aa: CSVVLTVPGGYEQYF; CDR3nt: TGCAGCGTTGTGTTGACGGTGCCGGGGGGGTACGAGCAGTACTTC
d_gene: TRBD1; v_gene: TRBV6-1; abundance: NA; j_gene: TRBJ1-5; CDR3aa: CASSTRTGEQPQHF; CDR3nt: TGTGCCAGCAGTACTAGGACAGGGGAGCAGCCCCAGCATTTT
d_gene: TRBD1; v_gene: TRBV19; abundance: NA; j_gene: TRBJ2-5; CDR3aa: CASRGTVQETQYF; CDR3nt: TGTGCCAGTAGGGGGACAGTGCAAGAGACCCAGTACTTC
d_gene: TRBD1; v_gene: TRBV30; abundance: NA; j_gene: TRBJ1-1; CDR3aa: CAWKARQGPNTEAFF; CDR3nt: TGTGCCTGGAAGGCCCGACAGGGTCCGAACACTGAAGCTTTCTTT
d_gene: NA; v_gene: TRBV21-1; abundance: once; j_gene: TRBJ1-1; CDR3aa: CASSKPKMNTEAFF; CDR3nt: TGTGCCAGCAGCAAGCCTAAGATGAACACTGAAGCTTTCTTT
d_gene: NA; v_gene: TRBV19; abundance: NA; j_gene: TRBJ1-3; CDR3aa: CASTVRGPGNTIYF; CDR3nt: TGTGCCAGTACCGTCAGGGGCCCTGGAAACACCATATATTTT
d_gene: TRBD1; v_gene: TRBV7-8; abundance: NA; j_gene: TRBJ1-2; CDR3aa: CASSLDRKNYGYTF; CDR3nt: TGTGCCAGCAGCTTGGACAGGAAAAACTATGGCTACACCTTC
d_gene: NA; v_gene: TRBV7-9; abundance: NA; j_gene: TRBJ1-1; CDR3aa: CSSSLVLGGTEAFF; CDR3nt: TGTTCCAGCAGCTTAGTACTGGGGGGAACTGAAGCTTTCTTT
d_gene: TRBD2; v_gene: TRBV6-6; abundance: once; j_gene: TRBJ2-3; CDR3aa: CASSPPSGRGTDTQYF; CDR3nt: TGTGCCAGCAGTCCTCCTAGCGGTCGTGGGACAGATACGCAGTATTTT